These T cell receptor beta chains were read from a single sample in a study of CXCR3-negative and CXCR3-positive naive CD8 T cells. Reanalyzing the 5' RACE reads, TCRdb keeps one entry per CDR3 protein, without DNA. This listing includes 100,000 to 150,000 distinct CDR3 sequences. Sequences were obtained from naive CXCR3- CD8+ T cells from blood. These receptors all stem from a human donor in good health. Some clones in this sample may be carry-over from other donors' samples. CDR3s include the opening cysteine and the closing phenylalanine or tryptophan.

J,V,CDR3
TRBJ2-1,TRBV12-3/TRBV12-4,CASSFAASSYNEQFF
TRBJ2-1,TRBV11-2,CASSLEASGIYNEQFF
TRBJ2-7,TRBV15,CATSGGTGVSEQYF
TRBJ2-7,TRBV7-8,CASSLAVSSYEQYF
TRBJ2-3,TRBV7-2,CASSHPGLAGRLGEDTQYF
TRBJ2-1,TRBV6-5,CASSYAPPTTSYNEQFF
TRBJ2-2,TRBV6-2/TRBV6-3,CASSPQGWDTGELFF
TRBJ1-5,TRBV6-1,CASITGTGGGGNQPQHF
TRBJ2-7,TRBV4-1,CASSHLGGEQYF
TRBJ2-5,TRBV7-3,CASSLLAGVGQGTQYF